The rows below give T cell receptor beta chains drawn from one sample of a study of cytomegalovirus exposure and HLA in healthy donors. The data were produced by immunoSEQ multiplex PCR, yet TCRdb's version contains in-frame clones alone and is incomplete. In total, the table holds about 140,000 clones. Sequencing was carried out using PBMCs. These receptors were obtained from a male donor in good health and CMV-seronegative. CDR3s include the opening cysteine and the closing phenylalanine or tryptophan. Fields, in order: D gene, V gene, J gene, CDR3 DNA, CDR3 protein. D genes are given only for firm matches.

.,TRBV2,TRBJ2-2,TGTGCCAGCAGGGAACAAACCGGGGAGCTGTTTTTT,CASREQTGELFF
.,TRBV19,TRBJ1-6,TGTGCCAGTAGTATTGACAGAGATAATTCACCCCTCCACTTT,CASSIDRDNSPLHF
.,TRBV9,TRBJ1-6,TGTGCCAGCAGCGTCCGGGGGACGGAGATTTCACCCCTCCACTTT,CASSVRGTEISPLHF
.,TRBV6-5,TRBJ2-1,TGTGCCAGCAGTTCCTCTAGCCTCAATGAGCAGTTCTTC,CASSSSSLNEQFF
TRBD1,TRBV18,TRBJ1-4,TGTGCCAGCTCACGGGGACAGAGTGAAAAACTGTTTTTT,CASSRGQSEKLFF
.,TRBV6-5,TRBJ2-5,TGTGCCAGCAGTTACTGGGACAATGAAGAGACCCAGTACTTC,CASSYWDNEETQYF
.,TRBV6-1,TRBJ1-3,TGTGCCAGCGGGGGGGGACTCTCTGGAAACACCATATATTTT,CASGGGLSGNTIYF
.,TRBV19,TRBJ1-1,TGTGCCAGTAGTATTCTACGGGGCCGGGGGACTGAAGCTTTCTTT,CASSILRGRGTEAFF
.,TRBV14,TRBJ2-3,TGTGCCAGCAGCCAATGGGCCTCTAAGGGGGATACGCAGTATTTT,CASSQWASKGDTQYF
.,TRBV18,TRBJ2-7,TGTGCCAGCTCACCAACAGACGCCTACGAGCAGTACTTC,CASSPTDAYEQYF
.,TRBV25-1,TRBJ1-1,TGTGCCAGCAGTGAATCGAGGCGGGGGATGAACACTGAAGCTTTCTTT,CASSESRRGMNTEAFF
.,TRBV30,TRBJ2-1,TGTGCCTGGATAGGGCAGGGAAATCCCGGTGAGCAGTTCTTC,CAWIGQGNPGEQFF
.,TRBV5-6,TRBJ1-2,TGTGCCAGCCGCGGGCCTTTCGGTGGCTACACCTTC,CASRGPFGGYTF
.,TRBV5-6,TRBJ2-7,TGTGCCAGCAGCTGGGGGGTCGACAACTACGAGCAGTACTTC,CASSWGVDNYEQYF
TRBD2,TRBV18,TRBJ2-3,TGTGCCAGCTCCACCGCGGGGGGCGGAACAGATACGCAGTATTTT,CASSTAGGGTDTQYF
.,TRBV30,TRBJ2-5,TGTGCCTGGAGTCCAGGGGCCAGTGGGGAGACCCAGTACTTC,CAWSPGASGETQYF
.,TRBV7-9,TRBJ1-5,TGTGCCAGCACCCCCGGTGGAGTCGGACAGCCCCAGCATTTT,CASTPGGVGQPQHF
.,TRBV5-4,TRBJ1-1,TGTGCCAGCAGCCCCCAGAGGGGGAGCCACACTGAAGCTTTCTTT,CASSPQRGSHTEAFF
.,TRBV30,TRBJ2-1,TGTGCCTGGAGCACAGCTTTTAACAATGAGCAGTTCTTC,CAWSTAFNNEQFF
TRBD1,TRBV7-9,TRBJ1-2,TGTGCCAGCAGCGGACAGGGCCACTATGGCTACACCTTC,CASSGQGHYGYTF
TRBD1,TRBV7-9,TRBJ1-1,TGTGCCAGCAGAACCGGGACAGCGTACGAAGCTTTCTTT,CASRTGTAYEAFF
TRBD2,TRBV6-5,TRBJ2-7,TGTGCCAGCAGATTAGCGGGGCCCCACGAGCAGTACTTC,CASRLAGPHEQYF
TRBD2,TRBV5-1,TRBJ2-7,TGCGCCAGCAGCCTTAGCGGGAACGGACCCGACGAGCAGTACTTC,CASSLSGNGPDEQYF
TRBD1,TRBV27,TRBJ1-1,TGTGCCAGCAGTTTCCAGGGGGCGGAGGACACTGAAGCTTTCTTT,CASSFQGAEDTEAFF
TRBD1,TRBV4-3,TRBJ2-7,TGCGCCAGCAGCCAAGGACAGGGGGCGGCCTACGAGCAGTACTTC,CASSQGQGAAYEQYF
.,TRBV6-5,TRBJ1-1,TGTGCCAGCAGTCTCTCCCACAGTTTTCAAGCTTTCTTT,CASSLSHSFQAFF
TRBD2,TRBV4-2,TRBJ2-7,TGTGCCAGCAGCCAAGATAGCGGGGGTCCCTACGAGCAGTACTTC,CASSQDSGGPYEQYF
TRBD1,TRBV27,TRBJ2-7,TGTGCCAGCAGTTTGGCCGGGACAGCCGCCTTGGAGCAGTACTTC,CASSLAGTAALEQYF
.,TRBV5-4,TRBJ2-5,TGTGCCAGCAGCATCTCACAGGACCAAGAGACCCAGTACTTC,CASSISQDQETQYF
.,TRBV7-7,TRBJ1-2,TGTGCCAGCAGTCCTATTTTAGGGGGAGCTAACTATGGCTACACCTTC,CASSPILGGANYGYTF
TRBD1,TRBV9,TRBJ1-5,TGTGCCAGCAGCGAGACAGGGCGCAATCAGCCCCAGCATTTT,CASSETGRNQPQHF
.,TRBV11-2,TRBJ2-5,TGTGCCAGCAGTTCTAGGGAGAGGGAGACCCAGTACTTC,CASSSRERETQYF
.,TRBV5-6,TRBJ1-5,TGTGCCAGCAGCCTGGCAGGGCAGCTTATCCAGCCCCAGCATTTT,CASSLAGQLIQPQHF
.,TRBV28,TRBJ1-2,TGTGCCAGCAGTCCCCTCGACAGCTATGGCTACACCTTC,CASSPLDSYGYTF
.,TRBV4-2,TRBJ2-7,TGTGCCAGCAGCCAGCGACTGGCCTACGAGCAGTACTTC,CASSQRLAYEQYF
.,TRBV12-5,TRBJ1-1,TGTGCTAGTGGTTTGGGACAAGGCAGCGGGCGGGACACTGAAGCTTTCTTT,CASGLGQGSGRDTEAFF
.,TRBV5-1,TRBJ2-1,TGCGCCAGCAGCTTGGAAGGGGGCAATGAGCAGTTCTTC,CASSLEGGNEQFF
TRBD1,TRBV6-5,TRBJ2-3,TGTGCCACCAAAGGGACAGGGGGTATAGATACGCAGTATTTT,CATKGTGGIDTQYF
TRBD1,TRBV10-3,TRBJ2-7,TGTGCCATCAGTGAGCCGAAGGGGGCCGATTCCTACGAGCAGTACTTC,CAISEPKGADSYEQYF
.,TRBV18,TRBJ1-3,TGTGCCAGCTCACCACTACAGGTATACTCTGGAAACACCATATATTTT,CASSPLQVYSGNTIYF
TRBD1,TRBV30,TRBJ1-2,TGTGCCTGGAGTGTGACAGGGCTCTTTAACTATGGCTACACCTTC,CAWSVTGLFNYGYTF
TRBD2,TRBV7-8,TRBJ2-7,TGTGCCAGCAGCTTAATGGCTAGCGGGTCCTACGAGCAGTACTTC,CASSLMASGSYEQYF
.,TRBV29-1,TRBJ1-1,TGCAGCGTTGGTTTATCCAGAGGTAAGGACACTGAAGCTTTCTTT,CSVGLSRGKDTEAFF
TRBD1,TRBV15,TRBJ2-3,TGTGCCACCAGCACGGGACAGGGGGCTGGGGATACGCAGTATTTT,CATSTGQGAGDTQYF
TRBD1,TRBV27,TRBJ1-5,TGTGCCAGCAGTCCTTCGAGAGTAACAGGGGGCGATTATAGCAATCAGCCCCAGCATTTT,CASSPSRVTGGDYSNQPQHF
.,TRBV27,TRBJ2-1,TGTGCCAGCAGTTTGAGATCAAACAATGAGCAGTTCTTC,CASSLRSNNEQFF
.,TRBV19,TRBJ1-1,TGTGCCAGTAGCAGTATGAACACTGAAGCTTTCTTT,CASSSMNTEAFF
TRBD2,TRBV7-7,TRBJ2-5,TGTGCTAGCAGCCAACCCCCGGGACTAGCGGGGGCGGAGACCCAGTACTTC,CASSQPPGLAGAETQYF
TRBD1,TRBV30,TRBJ2-3,TGTGCCTGGAGTGGAGGGGGCGGGTCCACAGATACGCAGTATTTT,CAWSGGGGSTDTQYF
.,TRBV2,TRBJ1-1,TGTGCCAGCCGGGGGGCTTTATGGAACACTGAAGCTTTCTTT,CASRGALWNTEAFF
TRBD2,TRBV7-6,TRBJ2-3,TGTGCCAGCAGGGCGCTAGCGGGGTCTAGCACAGATACGCAGTATTTT,CASRALAGSSTDTQYF
.,TRBV5-6,TRBJ2-5,TGTGCCAGCAGCTTTTCCCTTGACAGATCTCCGGAGACCCAGTACTTC,CASSFSLDRSPETQYF
.,TRBV5-4,TRBJ2-7,TGTGCCAGCAGCTTCGCGGGGCGGTCCTACGAGCAGTACTTC,CASSFAGRSYEQYF
.,TRBV7-9,TRBJ1-5,TGTGCCAGCAGCTTAGGGGCAGGAAATCAGCCCCAGCATTTT,CASSLGAGNQPQHF